The 16 T cell receptor beta chains presented below share a single source sample, sequenced in a study of PD-1 blockade in classical Hodgkin lymphoma. The time point was: cycle 4 day 1 (C4D1), after more than 5 weeks of nivolumab. The patients all showed relapse after autologous stem cell transplantation, while their brentuximab vedotin exposure varied. Some clones are missing from TCRdb's copy, which holds only in-frame ones; the method was immunoSEQ multiplex PCR. In the table there are 100,000 or so clones, roughly 87% of which are singletons. The sequencing here drew on peripheral blood mononuclear cells (PBMCs), taken before the fourth cycle of nivolumab. The receptors derive from a human donor with classical Hodgkin lymphoma.

V usage is TRBV28 and J usage is TRBJ2-1, with 11 bases lining up with TRBD2. Germline assignment: CDR1 MDHEN and CDR2 SYDVKM. After removal of 5 bases from V and 6 bases from J, the junction contained 12 bases not matched to a gene. The CDR3 runs 17 residues. The CDR3 DNA is TGTGCCAGCAGTGCCCCGACACTAGCGGGAGAGATCAATGAGCAGTTCTTC. It encodes CASSAPTLAGEINEQFF.

This chain connects TRBV29-1 to TRBJ1-2; the D gene is possibly TRBD1 (6 bases). The CDR3 is made up of 14 amino acids. CDR1 and CDR2 (germline): SQVTM, ANQGSEA. Trimming took off 7 bases at V and 4 bases at J, with 19 bases between the two ends. CDR3 sequence (DNA): TGCAGCGCACTGGACAGCCGGACGGGCTATGGCTACACCTTC. The encoded protein is CSALDSRTGYGYTF.

The gene calls are TRBV5-1 and TRBJ2-1; D call uncertain. Germline V lookup: CDR1 SGHRS, CDR2 YFSETQ. V was pared by 4 bases and J by 0 bases, with 14 bases between. This CDR3 is built from 16 residues. This CDR3 is CASSPPAVGSYNEQFF. The CDR3 nucleotides read TGCGCCAGCAGCCCCCCGGCCGTGGGCTCCTACAATGAGCAGTTCTTC.

The rearrangement links TRBV19 to TRBJ2-5; no firm D call. This CDR3 comprises 15 residues. V was pared by 6 bases and J by 5 bases, with 19 bases between. The germline CDR1 and CDR2 sequences are LNHDA and SQIVND (reference sequence). The CDR3 sequence: CASSAERKRHETQYF. DNA of the CDR3: TGTGCCAGTAGCGCTGAGAGGAAGAGGCATGAGACCCAGTACTTC. Looking up the rest from reference TRBV19 and TRBJ2-5 gives the full variable domain: DGGITQSPKYLFRKEGQNVTLSCEQNLNHDAMYWYRQDPGQGLRLIYYSQIVNDFQKGDIAEGYSVSREKKESFPLTVTSAQKNPTAFYLCASSAERKRHETQYFGPGTRLLVL.

The DNA for the CDR3 is TGTGCCACAGACAGTCTGACTGAAGCTTTCTTT. This translates into CATDSLTEAFF. The chain links TRBV7-9 to TRBJ1-1; a possible D gene is TRBD1 (5 bases). Trimming stripped 10 bases from V and 5 bases from J, with 11 bases between. CDR3 length: 11 amino acids. Germline V gene data show CDR1 as SEHNR and CDR2 as FQNEAQ (reference sequence).

The chain combines TRBV7-9 with TRBJ2-1; D possibly corresponds to TRBD1 (5 bases). V lost 1 base to trimming and J lost 9 bases, with 16 bases between them. The CDR3 is 15 amino acids. Germline V CDR1 and CDR2: SEHNR, FQNEAQ (reference sequence). The CDR3 loop reads CASSLGAATATEQFF. CDR3 coding DNA: TGTGCCAGCAGCTTAGGGGCGGCGACAGCTACTGAGCAGTTCTTC.

This sequence joins TRBV28 and TRBJ2-7, with TRBD2 identical over 7 bases. CDR1 MDHEN and CDR2 SYDVKM come from the germline V gene. There are 15 residues in the CDR3. The junction had 9 bases not matched to a gene; V was cut back by 3 bases and J by 4 bases. The CDR3 reads CASSFILAGVYEQYF. CDR3 DNA sequence: TGTGCCAGCAGTTTTATTTTGGCGGGAGTTTACGAGCAGTACTTC.

The genes are TRBV4-1 and TRBJ1-3; 10 nucleotides line up with TRBD1. The CDR3 extends over 15 amino acids. Germline CDR1 MGHRA, CDR2 YSYEKL. V shed 4 bases and J 3 bases; nucleotides not matched to a gene: 3. In nucleotides, the CDR3 is TGCGCCAGCAGCCCGGACAGGGGGATTGGAAACACCATATATTTT. As protein: CASSPDRGIGNTIYF.

This chain links TRBV5-6 with TRBJ2-7; D not certain. Germline V gene lookup returns CDR1 SGHDT and CDR2 YYEEEE. The ends were cut back, 4 bases at V and 2 bases at J, with 19 bases in the middle. The CDR3 totals 16 residues. CDR3 loop: CASSTPGDKPPYEQYF. Written as DNA, the CDR3 is TGTGCCAGCAGCACCCCAGGTGACAAGCCCCCCTACGAGCAGTACTTC.

The J gene is TRBJ1-1, the V gene TRBV27, with 7 positions matching TRBD1. V was pared by 6 bases and J by 1 base, with 5 bases of the junction left unmatched. Germline V lookup: CDR1 MNHEY, CDR2 SMNVEV (reference sequence). CDR3 length equals 14 residues. CDR3 region: CASRTTGRNTEAFF. Here the CDR3 DNA reads TGTGCCAGCAGGACGACAGGGCGGAACACTGAAGCTTTCTTT.

The chain joins TRBV2 to TRBJ2-3; TRBD2 agrees at 13 bases. Germline CDR1 and CDR2: SNHLY and FYNNEI. The CDR3 is made up of 17 amino acids. Trimming at V came to 6 bases and at J to 4 bases, leaving 10 bases not matched to a gene. DNA of the CDR3: TGTGCCAGCAGGACGGGACCGACTAGCGGGAGGCCAGATACGCAGTATTTT. It is translated as CASRTGPTSGRPDTQYF.

The chain joins TRBV7-2 to TRBJ1-1; no clear D gene. This CDR3 spans 14 amino acids. Germline V gene data show CDR1 as SGHTA and CDR2 as FQGNSA. Trimming stripped 1 base from V and 4 bases from J, with 10 bases between. CDR3 sequence: CASSLGVMGTEAFF. The CDR3 DNA is TGTGCCAGCAGCTTAGGGGTCATGGGCACTGAAGCTTTCTTT.

This clone was counted a single time. The CDR3 loop is CASRPWGLAGTGELFF. The CDR3 DNA sequence: TGTGCCAGCAGGCCCTGGGGACTAGCGGGCACCGGGGAGCTGTTTTTT. The chain carries TRBV2 and TRBJ2-2; the match to TRBD2 covers 12 bases. The length of the CDR3 is 16 residues. Germline V lookup: CDR1 SNHLY, CDR2 FYNNEI. Trimming removed 6 bases from V and 4 bases from J; junction bases left unmatched: 6. The full variable domain, completed using reference TRBV2 and TRBJ2-2, is EPEVTQTPSHQVTQMGQEVILRCVPISNHLYFYWYRQILGQKVEFLVSFYNNEISEKSEIFDDQFSVERPDGSNFTLKIRSTKLEDSAMYFCASRPWGLAGTGELFFGEGSRLTVL.

V and J are TRBV5-6 and TRBJ2-3; D is perhaps TRBD2 (5 bases). The V end lost 2 bases, the J end lost 0 bases, and 7 bases lay between the germline ends. CDR1 is SGHDT and CDR2 is YYEEEE in the germline V gene. This CDR3 spans 14 amino acids. The DNA of the CDR3 is TGTGCCAGCAGCTTACTAGTAAGCACAGATACGCAGTATTTT. This codes for CASSLLVSTDTQYF.

This clone has just one count. The chain joins TRBV10-1 to TRBJ2-1, with unresolved D. The CDR3 loop spans 12 amino acids. Trimming removed 2 bases at V and 6 bases at J, with 5 bases between. Germline V CDR1 and CDR2: WNHNN, SYGVQD (reference sequence). The CDR3 reads CASSEASNEQFF. DNA for the CDR3: TGCGCCAGCAGTGAGGCTAGCAATGAGCAGTTCTTC.

This clone has a handful of counts. This chain joins TRBV4-3 and TRBJ2-6; tentatively, D is TRBD1 (6 bases). Trimming stripped 0 bases from V and 0 bases from J, with 6 bases between. The CDR3 extends over 16 amino acids. Per the germline V gene, CDR1 is LGHNA and CDR2 is YSLEER. CDR3 bases: TGCGCCAGCAGCCAAGAACAGGGCTCTGGGGCCAACGTCCTGACTTTC. Protein: CASSQEQGSGANVLTF.